Below are 14 T cell receptor beta chains sequenced from a single sample in a study of control samples from healthy donors and cancer patients. The assay was immunoSEQ multiplex PCR, and TCRdb's table has in-frame clones only and misses some. Seen here are 150,000 to 200,000 clones, over 85% observed once, and the top ten hold roughly 1.3%. The sequencing sample was made of blood. The receptors originated from a man younger than 40 in good health.

The chain uses TRBV5-4 and TRBJ2-7; 10 bases match TRBD1. The length of the CDR3 is 15 residues. Germline loops: CDR1 SGHNT, CDR2 YYREEE (reference sequence). Trimming cost V 3 bases and J 2 bases; bases outside gene matches: 5. DNA of the CDR3: TGTGCCAGCAGCTCACGACAGGGGGCAGCCTACGAGCAGTACTTC. It translates to CASSSRQGAAYEQYF.

V and J are TRBV3-1 (or the pseudogene TRBV3-2) and TRBJ1-1; D unclear. The CDR3 runs to 14 residues. In germline, CDR1 is LGHDT, CDR2 YNNKEL (reference sequence). V lost 3 bases to trimming and J lost 11 bases, with 19 bases between them. DNA for the CDR3: TGTGCCAGCAGCCACACTAACCGTTGGATGGAGGCTTTCTTT. Protein sequence: CASSHTNRWMEAFF.

The rearrangement links TRBV4-2 to TRBJ1-3; weak D call: TRBD1 (6 bases). The CDR3 extends over 14 amino acids. The germline V gene encodes CDR1 LGHNA and CDR2 YNFKEQ. V gave up 4 bases and J gave up 5 bases, with 12 bases separating them. This CDR3 reads CASSPEGGRNTIYF. The DNA for the CDR3 is TGTGCCAGCAGCCCTGAGGGGGGGAGAAACACCATATATTTT.

The chain uses TRBV20-1 and TRBJ1-1; D is undetermined. The germline V gene has CDR1 DFQATT and CDR2 SNEGSKA (reference sequence). CDR3 length: 10 amino acids. Trimming left V 4 bases short and J 5 bases short, with 5 bases between. CDR3 nucleotide sequence: TGCAGTGCTACCGGGACTGAAGCTTTCTTT. Its protein product is CSATGTEAFF.

This clone was seen a single time. V and J are TRBV5-6 and TRBJ2-7; D is unclear. Trimming stripped 0 bases from V and 6 bases from J, with 13 bases between. The CDR3 loop spans 14 amino acids. Germline CDR1 SGHDT, CDR2 YYEEEE. The CDR3 protein is CASSLATVYGEQYF. CDR3 DNA: TGTGCCAGCAGCTTGGCTACCGTTTACGGCGAGCAGTACTTC. The complete variable domain, with remaining parts taken from reference TRBV5-6 and TRBJ2-7, reads DAGVTQSPTHLIKTRGQQVTLRCSPKSGHDTVSWYQQALGQGPQFIFQYYEEEERQRGNFPDRFSGHQFPNYSSELNVNALLLGDSALYLCASSLATVYGEQYFGPGTRLTVT.

Turning to this clone: The same CDR3 also results from other DNA sequences found in this sample. The V call is TRBV2, the J call TRBJ1-1; possible D gene TRBD1, 5 bases. The V end lost 6 bases, the J end lost 5 bases, and 7 bases lay between the germline ends. CDR1 and CDR2 (germline): SNHLY, FYNNEI. The CDR3 has 11 amino acids. CDR3 nucleotide sequence: TGTGCCAGCAGGGGGGGGACTGAAGCTTTCTTT. This gives the protein CASRGGTEAFF.

A few counts support this clone. This chain uses TRBV28 with TRBJ1-5; weak D call: TRBD1 (6 bases). This CDR3 region has 15 residues. Germline CDR1 is MDHEN and CDR2 is SYDVKM. Trimming removed 2 bases from V and 5 bases from J, with 13 bases in between. CDR3 coding DNA: TGTGCCAGCAGTTTAAGGCAGGGGACCCATCAGCCCCAGCATTTT. Translation: CASSLRQGTHQPQHF.

V gene TRBV11-2 combines with J gene TRBJ2-3, with 10 bases that match TRBD2. V lost 6 bases, J lost 9 bases, and 12 bases stayed unmatched. Germline assignment: CDR1 SGHAT and CDR2 FQNNGV. CDR3 size: 15 residues. The CDR3 loop reads CASSPTPGLAKTQYF. CDR3 in DNA: TGTGCCAGCAGTCCGACCCCGGGACTAGCGAAGACGCAGTATTTT.

The chain links TRBV5-1 to TRBJ1-2; D remains ambiguous. V was trimmed by 4 bases and J by 3 bases, leaving 13 bases between them. From germline, CDR1 is SGHRS and CDR2 YFSETQ. This CDR3 has 14 amino acids. CDR3 sequence: CASSLDPGHYGYTF. DNA of the CDR3: TGCGCCAGCAGCCTAGACCCCGGACACTATGGCTACACCTTC.

This chain links TRBV4-1 with TRBJ2-7; the D is unclear. Germline lookup yields CDR1 MGHRA and CDR2 YSYEKL. The CDR3 is 15 residues long. The V end was cut by 3 bases, the J end by 0 bases, with 12 bases between. The CDR3 DNA sequence: TGCGCCAGCAGCCAGACAACCGGTGGCTCCTACGAGCAGTACTTC. It specifies CASSQTTGGSYEQYF.

The chain recombines TRBV9 with TRBJ2-7; 11 bases are a match to TRBD2. This CDR3 is 15 amino acids long. V dropped 2 bases and J dropped 3; count of bases not matched to a gene: 4. The germline V gene has CDR1 SGDLS and CDR2 YYNGEE. In nucleotides, the CDR3 is TGTGCCAGCAGCGTCGGGACTAGCGGAAGCTACGAGCAGTACTTC. It is translated as CASSVGTSGSYEQYF.

V and J are TRBV30 and TRBJ2-7; maybe TRBD1 (6 bases). The germline CDR1 and CDR2 sequences are GTSNPN and SVGIG (reference sequence). Trimming shortened V by 3 bases and J by 3 bases, and 12 bases separated the two germline ends. The CDR3 has 13 amino acids. CDR3 sequence reads: CAWSRGGSYEQYF. In DNA, the CDR3 is TGTGCCTGGAGCCGAGGGGGTAGCTACGAGCAGTACTTC.

The V and J genes are TRBV5-1 and TRBJ2-1; D unresolved. V was clipped by 0 bases and J by 0 bases, with 4 bases between them. Germline CDR1 is SGHRS and CDR2 is YFSETQ. The CDR3 has 14 amino acids. In DNA, the CDR3 is TGCGCCAGCAGCTTGGGGGTCTCCTACAATGAGCAGTTCTTC. Translation gives CASSLGVSYNEQFF.

V is TRBV9 and J is TRBJ1-2; a weak D match, TRBD1 (5 bases). The V and J ends lost 3 bases and 6 bases respectively, with 21 bases between them. Germline-derived CDR1 and CDR2 are SGDLS and YYNGEE. The CDR3 length is 16 residues. The CDR3 nucleotides read TGTGCCAGCAGCGATAACCTCAGGGCCATAGGGGATGGCTACACCTTC. Protein sequence: CASSDNLRAIGDGYTF.